This T cell receptor (beta chain) was retrieved from a study of cytomegalovirus exposure and HLA in healthy donors. This clone came up a few times. Amplification used 60 Vbeta primers and 13 Jbeta primers. The assay was immunoSEQ multiplex PCR, and TCRdb's table has in-frame clones only and misses some. This sample has more than 100,000 clones, with around 77% found just once. CDR3 length: 18 residues. The germline gives CDR1 SNHLY, CDR2 FYNNEI. With V trimmed by 3 bases and J by 8 bases, 16 bases remained unmatched. This TCR derives from a human donor in good health. Sequenced input: PBMCs. The rearrangement joins TRBV2 to TRBJ2-1; 10 nucleotides agree with TRBD2. CDR3 loop: CASSERQGSSSGRYEQFF. CDR3 coding DNA: TGTGCCAGCAGTGAGAGGCAGGGATCGTCTAGCGGGAGATATGAGCAGTTCTTC.